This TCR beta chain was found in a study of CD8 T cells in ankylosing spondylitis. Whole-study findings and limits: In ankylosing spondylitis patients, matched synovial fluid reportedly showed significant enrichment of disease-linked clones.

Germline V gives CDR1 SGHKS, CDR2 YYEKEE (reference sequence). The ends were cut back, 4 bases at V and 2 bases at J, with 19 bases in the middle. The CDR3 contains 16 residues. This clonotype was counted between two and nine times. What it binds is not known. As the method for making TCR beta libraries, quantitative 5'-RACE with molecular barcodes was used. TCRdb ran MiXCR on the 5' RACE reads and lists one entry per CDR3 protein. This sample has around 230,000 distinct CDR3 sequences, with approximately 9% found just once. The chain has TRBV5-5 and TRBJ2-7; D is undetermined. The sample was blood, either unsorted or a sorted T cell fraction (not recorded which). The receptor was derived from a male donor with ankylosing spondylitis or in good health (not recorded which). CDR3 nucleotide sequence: TGTGCCAGCAGCGGAACCGGGTCCGAAGAGCCCTACGAGCAGTACTTC. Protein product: CASSGTGSEEPYEQYF.